This TCR beta chain appears in the sequencing data of a study of PD-1 blockade in classical Hodgkin lymphoma (dated by TCRdb to the early 2020s). Concerning the study at large: A peripheral blood immune signature of response to PD-1 blockade in classical Hodgkin lymphoma was defined using TCR beta sequencing and CyTOF. The paper as a whole reports these results and caveats: The study was restricted to a single clinical trial cohort, and the causes of repertoire differences, possibly disease activity or prior therapy, were left undefined. Baseline TCR diversity was reported to be lower in newly diagnosed patients than in healthy donors, and even lower in relapsed/refractory patients.

Remarks on this clone: Its antigen remains undetermined. Base qualities are missing; no much larger clone stands one base away.

The time point label corresponds to: newly diagnosed, previously untreated cHL patient sample. A Miltenyi CD4+ T cell isolation kit was used for magnetic negative selection to purify CD4+ T cells from thawed PBMCs. As a comparison group for the relapsed/refractory trial patients, PBMCs from patients with newly diagnosed, previously untreated classical Hodgkin lymphoma were sequenced. Peripheral blood was collected in 8 mL Vacutainer Cell Preparation Tubes, from which PBMCs were isolated by centrifugation and then cryopreserved. Purified CD4+ and CD8+ fractions were prepared only for cases in which an additional PBMC sample was available. On LS columns in a quadroMACS separator, the magnetically labelled cells were depleted, and the flow-through was collected as the purified fraction. Genomic DNA was isolated using the Qiagen DNeasy kit from unsorted PBMCs as well as from negatively selected CD4+ and CD8+ fractions. TCR beta CDR3 regions were amplified by immunoSEQ multiplex PCR using primers annealing to V and J segments. A synthetic immune receptor repertoire was used to minimize amplification bias, and any residual bias was removed computationally once sequencing was done. For the original study's pipeline: Repertoire diversity was quantified as the Shannon entropy index using custom Python scripts. Unsorted, CD4+ and CD8+ repertoires were analyzed separately, except for combined analyses in which CD4+ and CD8+ sequences were merged in silico. TCRdb obtained this table from immuneACCESS and retained in-frame rearrangements with V and J assigned. These tables miss some clones; where compared with another copy, unresolved V genes account for less than half of the shortfall, and the remainder is unexplained. V and J calls and clone size are as listed in that table; D and trimming were resolved from the DNA. This sample has more than 25,000 clones in its table, and around 89% of those were observed once. The ten largest clones take up more than 0.35% of the sample.

Trimming at the junction amounts to 5 bases on V and 4 bases on J, and the germline ends lie 6 bases apart. The CDR3 contains 12 residues, cysteine and phenylalanine counted. Just CDR3 DNA is preserved here, 36 bases in frame from base 1. According to the germline V gene, CDR1 reads SGHTA and CDR2 reads FQGNSA. Sequences were obtained from CD4+ T cells from blood. The receptor was derived from a human donor with classical Hodgkin lymphoma. The chain is made from TRBV7-2 and TRBJ1-3, with no confidently assigned D gene. The CDR3 amino acid sequence is: CASSPGGNTIYF. The base sequence is TGTGCCAGCAGCCCTGGGGGAAACACCATATATTTT.